The 20 T cell receptor beta chains below come from one sample, sequenced in a study of CD4 T cell repertoires in COVID-19. Sequencing used immunoSEQ multiplex PCR; TCRdb keeps in-frame clones, though not all of them. The table shows 70,000 to 95,000 clones, with 83% occurring only once. The source material was CD4+ T cells from peripheral blood, sampled after recovery from COVID-19. The source of these receptors is a human donor who had COVID-19.

V usage is TRBV6-1 and J usage is TRBJ1-2; 8 nucleotides line up with TRBD1. CDR1 and CDR2 (germline): MNHNS, SASEGT. V dropped 3 bases and J dropped 5; count of bases not matched to a gene: 8. The CDR3 totals 15 residues. The CDR3 nucleotides are TGTGCCAGCAGTGAGACAGGGGCGGAAGGTTATGGCTACACCTTC. It translates to CASSETGAEGYGYTF.

V usage is TRBV6-6 and J usage is TRBJ2-2, with D perhaps matching TRBD1 or TRBD2 (5 bases each). The CDR3 extends over 14 amino acids. Per the germline V gene, CDR1 is MNHNY and CDR2 is SVGAGI (reference sequence). The ends were cut back, 10 bases at V and 2 bases at J, with 14 bases in the middle. CDR3: CAMGDPLNTGELFF. In nucleotides, the CDR3 is TGTGCCATGGGGGATCCCCTTAACACCGGGGAGCTGTTTTTT.

In its sample, this clone was seen a few times. This chain uses TRBV18 with TRBJ1-1; 8 bases are a match to TRBD1. This CDR3 contains 16 residues. Germline CDR1 reads KGHSH; CDR2 reads LQKENI. The J segment lost 3 bases and the V segment lost 0 bases, leaving 6 bases of the junction unmatched. CDR3: CASSPPAGGGYTEAFF. The CDR3, as DNA: TGTGCCAGCTCACCACCAGCAGGGGGCGGGTACACTGAAGCTTTCTTT. The variable domain in full, with the rest retrieved from reference TRBV18 and TRBJ1-1, is NAGVMQNPRHLVRRRGQEARLRCSPMKGHSHVYWYRQLPEEGLKFMVYLQKENIIDESGMPKERFSAEFPKEGPSILRIQQVVRGDSAAYFCASSPPAGGGYTEAFFGQGTRLTVV.

The chain carries TRBV18 and TRBJ1-3; possible D gene TRBD1, 5 bases. V was clipped by 2 bases and J by 0 bases, with 14 bases between them. CDR3 size: 17 residues. The germline CDR1 and CDR2 sequences are KGHSH and LQKENI. The CDR3 here is CASSPVPRESSGNTIYF. CDR3 nucleotide sequence: TGTGCCAGCTCACCAGTCCCCAGGGAGAGCTCTGGAAACACCATATATTTT.

The chain recombines TRBV28 with TRBJ1-5; D is unresolved. The CDR3 runs to 12 residues. Trimming took 6 bases from V and 3 from J, leaving 6 bases between them. Germline loops: CDR1 MDHEN, CDR2 SYDVKM. CDR3 sequence reads: CASRVPNQPQHF. The CDR3 DNA follows: TGTGCCAGCAGAGTACCCAATCAGCCCCAGCATTTT.

The chain's CDR3 is CASTIIGRATGELFF. CDR3 coding DNA: TGTGCCAGCACTATTATCGGCAGGGCCACCGGGGAGCTGTTTTTT. This chain joins TRBV6-5 and TRBJ2-2, with D maybe TRBD1 (5 bases). Trimming took 7 bases from V and 4 from J, leaving 16 bases between them. The length of the CDR3 is 15 residues. Germline values: CDR1 MNHEY, CDR2 SVGAGI.

V gene TRBV7-2 combines with J gene TRBJ1-1; D may be TRBD1 (5 bases). The germline V gene has CDR1 SGHTA and CDR2 FQGNSA. CDR3 length equals 11 residues. Trimming left V 3 bases short and J 8 bases short, with 7 bases between. CDR3 in amino acids: CASSLRDEAFF. CDR3 nucleotides: TGTGCCAGCAGCTTGAGGGACGAAGCTTTCTTT. Variable domain in full (rest from reference TRBV7-2 and TRBJ1-1): GAGVSQSPSNKVTEKGKDVELRCDPISGHTALYWYRQSLGQGLEFLIYFQGNSAPDKSGLPSDRFSAERTGGSVSTLTIQRTQQEDSAVYLCASSLRDEAFFGQGTRLTVV.

This chain joins TRBV6-1 and TRBJ1-1; weak D call: TRBD1 (6 bases). Germline CDR1 and CDR2: MNHNS and SASEGT. The CDR3 loop spans 14 amino acids. The V end was cut by 7 bases, the J end by 5 bases, with 17 bases between. CDR3 protein: CASKNREGETEAFF. DNA of the CDR3: TGTGCCAGCAAGAACAGGGAGGGGGAAACTGAAGCTTTCTTT.

This clone was seen a single time. This chain links TRBV19 with TRBJ2-3, with TRBD2 matching 11 bases. Germline V gene data show CDR1 as LNHDA and CDR2 as SQIVND (reference sequence). There are 18 residues in the CDR3. Losses at the gene ends were 4 bases for V and 2 bases for J; bases not matched to a gene: 11. The CDR3 region has the DNA TGTGCCAGTAGTAAGGGACTAGCGGAGCCGGGACCCACAGATACGCAGTATTTT. It translates to CASSKGLAEPGPTDTQYF.

This chain links TRBV9 with TRBJ1-6, with D possibly matching TRBD1 (6 bases). The V end lost 4 bases, the J end lost 10 bases, and 15 bases lay between the germline ends. Per the germline V gene, CDR1 is SGDLS and CDR2 is YYNGEE. CDR3 length equals 14 residues. The CDR3 is CASSTHREGSPLHF. The CDR3 DNA follows: TGTGCCAGCAGCACCCACAGGGAAGGGTCACCCCTCCACTTT.

V gene TRBV6-6 combines with J gene TRBJ2-3, with D possibly being TRBD2 (5 bases). The CDR3 runs 16 residues. The germline CDR1 and CDR2 sequences are MNHNY and SVGAGI (reference sequence). The V end lost 5 bases, the J end lost 0 bases, and 15 bases lay between the germline ends. The CDR3 loop reads CASSPGKLHSTDTQYF. Written as DNA, the CDR3 is TGTGCCAGCAGTCCCGGGAAGCTACACAGCACAGATACGCAGTATTTT.

The V gene is TRBV10-3, the J gene TRBJ1-2; D gene ambiguous. CDR3 length: 13 residues. The V end was cut by 3 bases, the J end by 7 bases, with 12 bases between. Per the germline V gene, CDR1 is ENHRY and CDR2 is SYGVKD. DNA of the CDR3: TGTGCCATCAGTGATAATGGCAACCTTGGCTACACCTTC. This encodes CAISDNGNLGYTF.

The chain employs TRBV2 and TRBJ2-1, with 8 bases lining up with TRBD2. The V gene's germline CDR1 is SNHLY and CDR2 FYNNEI. Losses at the gene ends were 7 bases for V and 5 bases for J; bases not matched to a gene: 10. The CDR3 loop spans 15 amino acids. The CDR3 is CASTPLAGLNNEQFF. The DNA for the CDR3 is TGTGCCAGCACCCCTCTAGCGGGCCTTAACAATGAGCAGTTCTTC.

V and J are TRBV11-3 and TRBJ2-5, with TRBD2 identical over 7 bases. Trimming removed 5 bases from V and 1 base from J; junction bases left unmatched: 10. CDR1 and CDR2 from the germline V gene are SGHNT and YENEEA. This CDR3 has 16 residues. CDR3 DNA sequence: TGTGCCAGCAGCCCCCGCTGGGGGGAGGGCCAAGAGACCCAGTACTTC. This sequence encodes CASSPRWGEGQETQYF. Based on the CDR3 plus reference TRBV11-3 and TRBJ2-5, the full variable domain is EAGVVQSPRYKIIEKKQPVAFWCNPISGHNTLYWYLQNLGQGPELLIRYENEEAVDDSQLPKDRFSAERLKGVDSTLKIQPAELGDSAVYLCASSPRWGEGQETQYFGPGTRLLVL.

The CDR3, as DNA: TGTGCCAGTAGTATGAGGGACCAGCCCCAGCATTTT. This encodes CASSMRDQPQHF. The chain carries TRBV19 and TRBJ1-5; perhaps TRBD1 as D (5 bases). V shed 3 bases and J shed 7 bases, with 7 bases lying between them. The V gene's germline CDR1 is LNHDA and CDR2 SQIVND (reference sequence). This CDR3 has 12 residues.

The V call is TRBV11-2, the J call TRBJ2-5, with 8 bases lining up with TRBD2. Germline CDR1 reads SGHAT; CDR2 reads FQNNGV. This CDR3 is built from 14 residues. With 4 bases clipped from V and 5 bases from J, the junction kept 6 bases outside the gene matches. The DNA of the CDR3 is TGTGCCAGCAGCTCCGCCCAGCGGGAGGAGACCCAGTACTTC. The encoded protein is CASSSAQREETQYF.

The V call is TRBV24-1, the J call TRBJ1-2, with D hard to call. The V gene's germline CDR1 is KGHDR and CDR2 SFDVKD. The CDR3 contains 13 residues. Trimming cost V 11 bases and J 8 bases, with 20 bases left between them. The CDR3, as DNA: TGTGCCAACAAAGATACACGACTAAAAGGCTACACCTTC. It yields the protein CANKDTRLKGYTF.

This clone was picked up many times. The V gene is TRBV6-9, the J gene TRBJ2-7, with 11 bases matching TRBD2. The CDR3 contains 17 residues. V gave up 5 bases and J gave up 3 bases; unmatched junction bases: 12. The germline V gene encodes CDR1 MNHGY and CDR2 SVAAGI. CDR3 sequence (DNA): TGTGCCAGCAGTGCCAGACCTCTAGCGGGAGGAGACTACGAGCAGTACTTC. It is translated as CASSARPLAGGDYEQYF.

The CDR3 here is CASTEVTYEQYF. The CDR3 nucleotides are TGTGCCAGCACGGAGGTTACCTACGAGCAGTACTTC. The rearrangement links TRBV2 to TRBJ2-7; D possibly corresponds to TRBD2 (5 bases). The CDR3 totals 12 residues. The V and J ends lost 7 bases and 2 bases respectively, with 9 bases between them. The germline CDR1 and CDR2 sequences are SNHLY and FYNNEI. Based on the CDR3 plus reference TRBV2 and TRBJ2-7, the full variable domain is EPEVTQTPSHQVTQMGQEVILRCVPISNHLYFYWYRQILGQKVEFLVSFYNNEISEKSEIFDDQFSVERPDGSNFTLKIRSTKLEDSAMYFCASTEVTYEQYFGPGTRLTVT.

The chain couples TRBV7-6 to TRBJ2-3; D is ambiguous. The CDR3 is 15 amino acids. Trimming stripped 1 base from V and 3 bases from J, with 11 bases between. The germline V gene has CDR1 SGHVS and CDR2 FNYEAQ. CDR3 sequence: CASSLESWRTDTQYF. The CDR3 bases are TGTGCCAGCAGCTTAGAGTCATGGCGTACAGATACGCAGTATTTT.